This record covers a single T cell receptor (beta chain). Its antigen remains unknown. This specimen comes from a study of T cell responses to AZD1222 COVID-19 vaccine. Findings and caveats of the study: Across spike, vaccine-associated CD4 TCRs were found, dominant at 160-218 and 743-854. The number of AZD1222 recipients seropositive at baseline was only five or six. Repertoire sampling happened only post peak T cell response. Mostly white British, mostly female donors; authors suggested clonal diversity may be underestimated.

TCRdb's copy holds only in-frame clones and misses some; the assay was immunoSEQ multiplex PCR. The table has more than 150,000 clones, 94% seen once. Trimming shortened V by 0 bases and J by 0 bases, and 8 bases separated the two germline ends. Germline loops: CDR1 SGHNT, CDR2 YYREEE (reference sequence). The length of the CDR3 is 15 residues. The V call is TRBV5-4, the J call TRBJ2-3; D is uncertain. This TCR came from an adult in good health. The sample in question was peripheral blood, obtained on day 0 of AZD1222 vaccination. The CDR3 coding sequence is TGTGCCAGCAGCTTGGAGGGCGCCAGCACAGATACGCAGTATTTT. As protein: CASSLEGASTDTQYF.